The present T cell receptor (beta chain) was sequenced within a study of radiation and T cells in renal cell carcinoma. In germline, CDR1 is SGHDT, CDR2 YYEEEE. This CDR3 has 16 residues. The V end was cut by 2 bases, the J end by 1 base, with 12 bases between. Time point given: blood 4 weeks post-SBRT, at nephrectomy. Treatment of the sample: 15 Gy SBRT to primary tumor, nephrectomy 4 weeks later. This renal cell carcinoma was of the clear cell type. Libraries were prepared by immunoSEQ multiplex PCR; TCRdb keeps only in-frame clonotypes and omits some of them. Of roughly 160,000 clones in the sample, 88% were seen once.

This receptor was obtained from a woman aged 50 to 65 with renal cell carcinoma. The chain recombines TRBV5-6 with TRBJ1-4, with a possible D match to TRBD1 (5 bases). Sequenced material: blood, taken from a patient whose treatment included radiotherapy and nephrectomy. CDR3 nucleotides: TGTGCCAGCAGCTTCGTGACTCAGGGAACTAATGAAAAACTGTTTTTT. Protein product: CASSFVTQGTNEKLFF.